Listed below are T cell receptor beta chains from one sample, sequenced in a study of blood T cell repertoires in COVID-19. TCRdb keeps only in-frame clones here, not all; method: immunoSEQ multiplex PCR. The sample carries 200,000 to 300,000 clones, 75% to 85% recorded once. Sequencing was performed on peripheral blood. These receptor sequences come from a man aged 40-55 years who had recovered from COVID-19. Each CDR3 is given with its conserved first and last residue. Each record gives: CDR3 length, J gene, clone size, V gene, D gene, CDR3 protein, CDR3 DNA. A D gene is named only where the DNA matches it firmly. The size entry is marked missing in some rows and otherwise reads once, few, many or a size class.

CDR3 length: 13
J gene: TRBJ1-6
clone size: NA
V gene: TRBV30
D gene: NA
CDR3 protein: CAWSPSRESPLHF
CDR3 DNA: TGTGCCTGGAGTCCCTCCAGGGAATCACCCCTCCACTTT

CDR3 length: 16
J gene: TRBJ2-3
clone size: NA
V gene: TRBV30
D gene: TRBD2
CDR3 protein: CAWSVSAGGPEDTQYF
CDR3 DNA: TGTGCCTGGAGTGTAAGTGCGGGAGGGCCGGAAGATACGCAGTATTTT

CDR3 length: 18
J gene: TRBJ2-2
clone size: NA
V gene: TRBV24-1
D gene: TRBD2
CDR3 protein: CATSDLLIAGANTGELFF
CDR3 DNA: TGTGCCACCAGTGATTTGCTCATAGCGGGGGCGAACACCGGGGAGCTGTTTTTT

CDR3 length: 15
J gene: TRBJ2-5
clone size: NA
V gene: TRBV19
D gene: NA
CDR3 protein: CASSAPGRYQETQYF
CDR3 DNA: TGTGCCAGTAGCGCCCCGGGGAGGTACCAAGAGACCCAGTACTTC

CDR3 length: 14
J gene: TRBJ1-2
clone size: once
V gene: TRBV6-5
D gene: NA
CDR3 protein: CASSGLSQGYGYTF
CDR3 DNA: TGTGCCAGCAGCGGTCTTTCCCAGGGGTATGGCTACACCTTC

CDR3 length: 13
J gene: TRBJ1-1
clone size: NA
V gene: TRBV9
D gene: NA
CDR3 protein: CASSKGGNTEAFF
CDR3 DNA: TGTGCCAGCAGTAAAGGGGGGAACACTGAAGCTTTCTTT

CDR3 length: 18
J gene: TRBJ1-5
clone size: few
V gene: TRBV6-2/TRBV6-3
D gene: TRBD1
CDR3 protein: CASSYSEDRGGFNQPQHF
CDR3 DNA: TGTGCCAGCAGTTACTCTGAGGACAGGGGAGGATTCAATCAGCCCCAGCATTTT

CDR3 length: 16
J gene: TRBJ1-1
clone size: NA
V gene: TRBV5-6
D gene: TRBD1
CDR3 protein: CASSPRGTGVHTEAFF
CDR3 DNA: TGTGCCAGCAGCCCGAGGGGAACAGGGGTGCATACTGAAGCTTTCTTT

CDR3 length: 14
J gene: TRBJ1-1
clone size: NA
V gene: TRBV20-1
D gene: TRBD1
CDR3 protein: CSASWDRASSQAFF
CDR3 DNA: TGCAGTGCTAGTTGGGACAGGGCTAGTTCCCAAGCTTTCTTT

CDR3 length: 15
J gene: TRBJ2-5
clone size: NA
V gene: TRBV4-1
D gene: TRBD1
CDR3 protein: CASSQVGTGGPAQYF
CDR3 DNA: TGCGCCAGCAGCCAAGTTGGGACAGGGGGTCCGGCCCAGTACTTC

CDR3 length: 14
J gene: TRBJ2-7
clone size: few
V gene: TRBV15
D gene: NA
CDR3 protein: CATSPGQGPREQYF
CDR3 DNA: TGTGCCACCAGCCCTGGGCAAGGTCCTCGCGAGCAGTACTTC

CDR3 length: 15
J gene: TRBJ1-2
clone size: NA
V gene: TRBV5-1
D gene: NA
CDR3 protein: CASSNFQQGPHGYTF
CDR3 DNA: TGCGCCAGCAGCAATTTCCAACAGGGTCCCCATGGCTACACCTTC

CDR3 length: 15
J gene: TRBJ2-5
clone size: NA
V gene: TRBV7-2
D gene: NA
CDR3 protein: CASSWQGGNGETQYF
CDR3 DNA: TGTGCCAGCAGTTGGCAGGGGGGCAATGGAGAGACCCAGTACTTC